The entry that follows covers one TCR beta chain sequence. The antigen remains undetermined. The source of the sample is a study of T cell repertoires in cytomegalovirus infection. Study summary: Selection of CMV epitopes for the study included recently identified HLA-C-restricted and well-studied HLA-B-restricted ones. Indicated by public TCR beta signatures were CMV infection and matching HLA type. General study points: Frequencies of public TCR beta families were cumulated, and this identified carriers of CMV plus the relevant HLA. The ex vivo response showed dominance by HLA-C-restricted CMV-specific TCR beta clonotypes.

TCRdb used MiXCR to reprocess the reads, holding one entry per CDR3 protein. The profile shows 450,000 to 550,000 distinct CDR3 sequences, about 39% of them singletons. This TCR derives from a human donor in good health (CMV status not recorded). Some clones in this sample may be carry-over from other donors' samples. The specimen comprised cultured PBMCs, sampled from culture after CMV antigen stimulation.

CDR3 nucleotide sequence: TGCAGTGCTACCCTGGGGGCAAACACTGAAGCTTTCTTT. Translating it yields CSATLGANTEAFF. V gene TRBV20-1 combines with J gene TRBJ1-1; D is perhaps TRBD1 (6 bases). The germline V gene has CDR1 DFQATT and CDR2 SNEGSKA (reference sequence). The CDR3 covers 13 residues. V was trimmed by 4 bases and J by 2 bases, leaving 11 bases between them.